This T cell receptor beta chain was retrieved from a study of blood T cell repertoires in COVID-19. In the study overall: The United States, Italy and Spain provided the acute and convalescent COVID-19 samples. T cells, B-cell-depleted T cells, or PBMCs provided the cDNA or gDNA that served as material.

Germline values: CDR1 LGHDT, CDR2 YNNKEL (reference sequence). Trimming pared 2 bases from V and 10 bases from J, leaving 12 bases between. CDR3 size: 13 residues. Methods used by the authors: Reference gene primer amplification yielded estimated nucleated cell counts. Clones were sequenced by immunoSEQ multiplex PCR, and TCRdb holds only the in-frame ones, with some missing. The V and J calls and clone size were taken over from that table, and D and trimming were inferred from the DNA. Here the sample spans over 250,000 clones, about 80% being singletons. The specimen was peripheral blood. V is TRBV3-1 (or the pseudogene TRBV3-2) and J is TRBJ2-1; a possible D gene is TRBD1 (5 bases). The TCR sequence derives from a woman older than 75 with acute or convalescent COVID-19. The CDR3 DNA follows: TGTGCCAGCAGCCAACAGGGATACGGGGAGCAGTTCTTC. Protein sequence: CASSQQGYGEQFF.